Below, one T cell receptor beta chain is given with its context. Antigen unknown. One junction end disagrees with the germline gene, perhaps due to a read error. This sample stems from a study of tumor-infiltrating lymphocytes in primary liver carcinoma. Looking at the study overall: The tumors, T1-T3 N0M0 lesions, were about 4 to 11 cm across. Study-wide results and limits: In tumor-adjacent and tumor-blood pairs, overlap was lower than in tumor region pairs.

Total RNA and DNA came together from 20-30 mg of bulk tissue without cell sorting. Cases comprised patients with primary liver carcinoma who received surgical resection. Every patient had chronic HBV infection and was treatment-naive. Germline V gene lookup returns CDR1 MNHEY and CDR2 SVGEGT. This CDR3 is built from 14 residues. Production of TCR beta cDNA used 400 to 600 ng total RNA together with a constant-region primer. Slightly modified ARM-PCR, run as three nested multiplex PCR rounds, produced the TCR beta libraries. Amplification in the first two PCR rounds was performed using TRBV1-TRBV30 forward primers and a C-beta reverse primer for roughly 10 cycles each. TCRdb reprocessed the multiplex PCR reads via MiXCR and lists one record per CDR3 protein. The sample shows over 100,000 distinct CDR3 sequences, 65% to 75% of them seen only once.

The rearrangement uses TRBV6-2 or TRBV6-3 and TRBJ2-5; D is ambiguous. Sequencing was performed on tumor-adjacent normal liver tissue. The source is a woman in her sixties with primary liver carcinoma and hepatitis B virus infection. CDR3 in amino acids: CASSYSALHEIQYF. DNA of the CDR3: TGTGCCAGCAGCTACTCGGCTCTCCATGAGATCCAGTACTTC.